The clone carrying this TCR beta chain was observed a few times. Its antigen is unknown. The sequenced template was RNA, covering the TCR beta CDR3 region. HTBI primers served in a first-round RT-PCR, which a second-round multiplex PCR followed. TCRdb processed the multiplex PCR reads anew with MiXCR; each CDR3 protein has one entry. The table lists hundreds of thousands of distinct CDR3 sequences, about 41% of them singletons. These data come from a study of Graves' ophthalmopathy and Graves' hyperthyroidism. Germline CDR1 reads SGDLS; CDR2 reads YYNGEE. The CDR3 contains 15 residues. Trimming removed 0 bases at V and 4 bases at J, with 11 bases between. Study-level points and caveats: Ophthalmopathy and stable hyperthyroidism were discriminated by a 13-signature model, with roughly 88% sensitivity and about 84% specificity. A majority of expanded thyroid clonotypes exceeding 0.001 frequency were likewise present in blood.

This sequence joins TRBV9 and TRBJ1-5; D gene uncertain. The sample taken for sequencing was peripheral blood. The receptor was isolated from an adult man with Graves' ophthalmopathy. This chain's CDR3 is CASSVGWQGNQPQHF. CDR3 coding DNA: TGTGCCAGCAGCGTAGGGTGGCAAGGGAATCAGCCCCAGCATTTT.